The entry below gives a single T cell receptor (beta chain) sequence along with its context. Its target is unknown. These data are taken from a study of beta chain features in type 1 diabetes. Across the whole study: The patient and healthy donor groups were comparable for age, gender and cell yields. Examined across all samples were about 110,000,000 sorted cells. Points from the study as a whole: Moderately but significantly shorter TCRB CDR3s were found in Type 1 diabetes patients in all four CD4+ subsets.

Isolated RNA was reverse transcribed in full, so expressed TCRB transcripts were sequenced. The table came from immunoSEQ multiplex PCR; TCRdb's copy has only in-frame clones and leaves some out. The sample lists under 800,000 clones, roughly 15% occurring once. Germline V gives CDR1 SGHRS, CDR2 YFSETQ. This CDR3 spans 15 amino acids. J lost 2 bases, V lost 2 bases, and 4 bases had no gene match. The rearrangement links TRBV5-1 to TRBJ2-7, with TRBD1 matching 10 bases. This TCR derives from a man between 18 and 35 years old in good health. Specimen: naive CD4+ T cells from blood. CDR3 sequence (DNA): TGCGCCAGCAGCTTTGGGACAGGGGCTCCCTACGAGCAGTACTTC. This sequence encodes CASSFGTGAPYEQYF. Full variable domain (missing parts from reference TRBV5-1 and TRBJ2-7): KAGVTQTPRYLIKTRGQQVTLSCSPISGHRSVSWYQQTPGQGLQFLFEYFSETQRNKGNFPGRFSGRQFSNSRSEMNVSTLELGDSALYLCASSFGTGAPYEQYFGPGTRLTVT.